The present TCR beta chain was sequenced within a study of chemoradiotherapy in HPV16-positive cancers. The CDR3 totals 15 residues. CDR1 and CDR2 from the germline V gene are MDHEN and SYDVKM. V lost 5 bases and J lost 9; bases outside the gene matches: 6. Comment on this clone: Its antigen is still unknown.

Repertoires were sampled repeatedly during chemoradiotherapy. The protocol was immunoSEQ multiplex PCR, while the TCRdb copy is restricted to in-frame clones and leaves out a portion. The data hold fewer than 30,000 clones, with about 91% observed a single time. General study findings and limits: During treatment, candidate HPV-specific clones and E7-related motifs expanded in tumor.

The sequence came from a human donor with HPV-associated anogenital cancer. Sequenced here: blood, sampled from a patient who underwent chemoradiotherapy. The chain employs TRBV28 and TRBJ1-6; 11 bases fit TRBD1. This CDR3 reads CASSPGQGAGSPLHF. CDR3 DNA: TGTGCCAGCAGTCCAGGACAGGGGGCGGGTTCACCCCTCCACTTT.